Listed below are T cell receptor beta chains from one sample, sequenced in a study of shared clonotypes between healthy human individuals. Assay used: immunoSEQ multiplex PCR; TCRdb lists only in-frame clones, some missing. The top ten hold roughly 1.7% of the sample, which has about 2.2 million clones, 90% to 95% seen once. The sample taken for sequencing was naive CD8+ T cells from PBMCs. Receptor source: a man younger than 35 in good health. Some clones in this sample may be carry-over from other donors' samples. Both conserved end residues are part of each CDR3. The D gene is left open where the match is weak. Rows give clone size only sometimes, using once, few, many, or a class for an expanded clone.

>16|TRBJ2-1|TRBD2|TRBV7-8|NA
TGTGCCAGCAGCTTAGTTCGACTAGCGGCTTACAATGAGCAGTTCTTC
CASSLVRLAAYNEQFF
>14|TRBJ1-1|TRBD1|TRBV2|many
TGTGCCAGCAGACTGGGACAGGGGTACACTGAAGCTTTCTTT
CASRLGQGYTEAFF
>19|TRBJ2-7|NA|TRBV4-1|NA
TGCGCCAGCAGCCAAGAGACAGGGGGGATCGCGGGAGGGTACTACGAGCAGTACTTC
CASSQETGGIAGGYYEQYF
>14|TRBJ2-7|TRBD1|TRBV7-9|NA
TGTGCCAGCAGCCCCCCGGGACAGGTCGACGAGCAGTACTTC
CASSPPGQVDEQYF
>14|TRBJ2-5|NA|TRBV7-9|once
TGTGCCAGCAGCTTAACATCCGGCGCGGAGACCCAGTACTTC
CASSLTSGAETQYF
>15|TRBJ2-7|NA|TRBV4-2|NA
TGTGCCAGCAGCCAAGGACTCGGGAGCTCCTACGAGCAGTACTTC
CASSQGLGSSYEQYF
>14|TRBJ2-7|NA|TRBV7-9|NA
TGTGCCAGCAGCTTAATGTCCGGGTACCACGAGCAGTACTTC
CASSLMSGYHEQYF
>13|TRBJ2-1|NA|TRBV4-1|NA
TGCGCCAGCAGCCAAGGAGGTGGAGGGGAGCAGTTCTTC
CASSQGGGGEQFF
>13|TRBJ1-2|NA|TRBV6-4|NA
TGTGCCAGCAGTGCTGGGACTAACTATGGCTACACCTTC
CASSAGTNYGYTF
>15|TRBJ2-7|NA|TRBV5-1|NA
TGCGCCAGCAGCAAAACGGACCCTCGGCTTCACGAGCAGTACTTC
CASSKTDPRLHEQYF
>15|TRBJ2-7|TRBD1|TRBV2|NA
TGTGCCAGCAGTGAAGCGCTCGGGACAGGGGTAGAGCAGTACTTC
CASSEALGTGVEQYF
>17|TRBJ1-6|NA|TRBV5-5|NA
TGTGCCAGCAGCTGGAGGTACGCCGGGACACGAAATTCACCCCTCCACTTT
CASSWRYAGTRNSPLHF
>15|TRBJ2-1|NA|TRBV6-5|NA
TGTGCCAGCAGTCCCCGCCAGAGCTCCTACAATGAGCAGTTCTTC
CASSPRQSSYNEQFF
>17|TRBJ2-2|NA|TRBV9|NA
TGTGCCAGCAGCGTAGAACTGGCTGGCCCGAACACCGGGGAGCTGTTTTTT
CASSVELAGPNTGELFF
>13|TRBJ2-3|NA|TRBV7-3|once
TGTGCCAGCAGCTTAGGTGGCCCCGATACGCAGTATTTT
CASSLGGPDTQYF
>14|TRBJ2-4|TRBD2|TRBV15|NA
TGTGCCACCAGCAGAGGGCGGGGGGAAAACATTCAGTACTTC
CATSRGRGENIQYF
>16|TRBJ2-7|TRBD1|TRBV4-3|NA
TGCGCCAGCAGCGATAGAACCGGGACAGGGGGCTACGAGCAGTACTTC
CASSDRTGTGGYEQYF
>12|TRBJ2-7|NA|TRBV7-2|NA
TGTGCCAGCAGCTCCATGGGGCTCGAGGAGTACTTC
CASSSMGLEEYF
>14|TRBJ2-7|NA|TRBV27|NA
TGTGCCAGCAGTTTATCAAGGGGGGCCTACGAGCAGTACTTC
CASSLSRGAYEQYF
>15|TRBJ1-1|NA|TRBV4-3|NA
TGCGCCAGCAGCCAAGCTCCGACGGAGAACACTGAAGCTTTCTTT
CASSQAPTENTEAFF
>16|TRBJ2-1|NA|TRBV28|NA
TGTGCCAGCCTCTGGGCGGGACCTAGCTCCTACAATGAGCAGTTCTTC
CASLWAGPSSYNEQFF
>15|TRBJ2-7|TRBD2|TRBV6-5|NA
TGTGCCAGCAGTTACTATGCGGGAGGGCAGGTCGAGCAGTACTTC
CASSYYAGGQVEQYF
>14|TRBJ2-7|NA|TRBV4-1|NA
TGCGCCAGCAGCCAAGAAGAGAGATCCTACGAGCAGTACTTC
CASSQEERSYEQYF
>16|TRBJ1-3|NA|TRBV10-1|NA
TGCGCCAGCAGCACCGGGACGGCCAGCTCTGGAAACACCATATATTTT
CASSTGTASSGNTIYF
>13|TRBJ2-7|TRBD2|TRBV19|NA
TGTGCCAGTAGGTCTAGCGGCAGCTACGAGCAGTACTTC
CASRSSGSYEQYF
>16|TRBJ2-3|TRBD2|TRBV28|NA
TGTGCCAGCAGTATACGGACTAGCGGATCGACAGATACGCAGTATTTT
CASSIRTSGSTDTQYF
>16|TRBJ2-5|NA|TRBV5-1|NA
TGCGCCAGCAGCTACCCACGGGACGCGAGGGAAGAGACCCAGTACTTC
CASSYPRDAREETQYF
>15|TRBJ2-5|NA|TRBV9|NA
TGTGCCAGCAGCCCCGGGGGCAGGGGCTCCGAGACCCAGTACTTC
CASSPGGRGSETQYF
>16|TRBJ1-3|NA|TRBV21-1|NA
TGTGCCAGCAAGATCGGTGGGGGCCAGGGTATGTACACCATATATTTT
CASKIGGGQGMYTIYF
>14|TRBJ2-2|TRBD2|TRBV10-3|NA
TGTGCCACGCGGGAGAAGGTAAACACCGGGGAGCTGTTTTTT
CATREKVNTGELFF
>15|TRBJ2-7|TRBD1|TRBV2|NA
TGTGCCAGCAGTGCATCCGGGACAGGGGCTTATGAGCAGTACTTC
CASSASGTGAYEQYF
>13|TRBJ1-2|NA|TRBV19|NA
TGTGCCAGTAGTAATGCCAACAACTATGGCTACACCTTC
CASSNANNYGYTF
>13|TRBJ2-2|NA|TRBV27|NA
TGTGCCAGCAGTCCACCTGCCACCGGGGAGCTGTTTTTT
CASSPPATGELFF
>15|TRBJ1-1|NA|TRBV10-3|NA
TGTGTCATCAGTGAGGGACGGACCCGTAACACTGAAGCTTTCTTT
CVISEGRTRNTEAFF
>16|TRBJ2-1|TRBD2|TRBV2|once
TGTGCCAGCCTCCCGAGACTAGCGGACTCCTACAATGAGCAGTTCTTC
CASLPRLADSYNEQFF
>17|TRBJ2-7|TRBD2|TRBV27|NA
TGTGCCAGCAGTTACACAACGGGGCTAGCGGGCGCCTACGAGCAGTACTTC
CASSYTTGLAGAYEQYF
>11|TRBJ2-7|NA|TRBV5-6|NA
TGTGCCAGCTCCGCCGGGGGTGAGCAGTACTTC
CASSAGGEQYF
>13|TRBJ1-2|NA|TRBV25-1|few
TGTGCCAGCAGTGAAGACAGGATCTATGGCTACACCTTC
CASSEDRIYGYTF
>16|TRBJ2-7|NA|TRBV27|NA
TGTGCCAGCAGTTTATTTCCGGGACGGAGCTCCTACGAGCAGTACTTC
CASSLFPGRSSYEQYF
>15|TRBJ2-7|TRBD2|TRBV4-1|NA
TGCGCCAGCAGCCTTACTAGCGGGAGGACCTACGAGCAGTACTTC
CASSLTSGRTYEQYF
>17|TRBJ2-3|NA|TRBV28|NA
TGTGCCAGCAGTTTACGGGGGACTCGGCAGGCCAGAGATACGCAGTATTTT
CASSLRGTRQARDTQYF
>17|TRBJ2-7|TRBD2|TRBV10-1|NA
TGCGCCAGCACCCAGGGGACTGGGCGGACTAGCGGCTACGAGCAGTACTTC
CASTQGTGRTSGYEQYF
>14|TRBJ1-1|TRBD1|TRBV5-1|NA
TGCGCCAGCAGGGCTGCAGGGGGCGGGACTGAAGCTTTCTTT
CASRAAGGGTEAFF
>14|TRBJ1-3|TRBD1|TRBV6-5|NA
TGTGCCAGCAGTGACAGGGGGCGAGGAAACACCATATATTTT
CASSDRGRGNTIYF
>15|TRBJ2-7|NA|TRBV4-2|NA
TGTGCCAGCAGCCAAGAAGGTAGGAGCTCCTACGAGCAGTACTTC
CASSQEGRSSYEQYF
>15|TRBJ2-5|NA|TRBV5-6|NA
TGTGCCAGCAGAGTCGGGACCGAGGGCCAAGAGACCCAGTACTTC
CASRVGTEGQETQYF
>16|TRBJ1-5|NA|TRBV27|few
TGTGCCAGCAGTTTATCGGGAGGGGGGGACCATCAGCCCCAGCATTTT
CASSLSGGGDHQPQHF
>14|TRBJ2-1|NA|TRBV4-3|NA
TGCGCCAGCAGCCAAGATCGGCTCACCAATGAGCAGTTCTTC
CASSQDRLTNEQFF
>15|TRBJ2-5|NA|TRBV28|NA
TGTGCCAGCCACACCCCCGCAGGGGCAAAGAAGACCCAGTACTTC
CASHTPAGAKKTQYF
>14|TRBJ2-7|NA|TRBV27|NA
TGTGCCAGCAGTAGTTTAGCTGCAAGGTACGAGCAGTACTTC
CASSSLAARYEQYF
>15|TRBJ2-1|NA|TRBV7-3|NA
TGTGCCAGCAGCCTACTAGCCGCCTCCTACAATGAGCAGTTCTTC
CASSLLAASYNEQFF
>14|TRBJ2-1|NA|TRBV28|NA
TGTGCCAGCAGCAGCCTATACATGGACGGGGAGCAGTTCTTC
CASSSLYMDGEQFF
>17|TRBJ2-1|TRBD2|TRBV28|NA
TGTGCCAGCAGTTTAAGCGCGGGAGGGGTGAACTACAATGAGCAGTTCTTC
CASSLSAGGVNYNEQFF
>15|TRBJ2-7|NA|TRBV9|NA
TGTGCCAGCAGCGTAGTCCCGAGTCCCCCTTACGAGCAGTACTTC
CASSVVPSPPYEQYF